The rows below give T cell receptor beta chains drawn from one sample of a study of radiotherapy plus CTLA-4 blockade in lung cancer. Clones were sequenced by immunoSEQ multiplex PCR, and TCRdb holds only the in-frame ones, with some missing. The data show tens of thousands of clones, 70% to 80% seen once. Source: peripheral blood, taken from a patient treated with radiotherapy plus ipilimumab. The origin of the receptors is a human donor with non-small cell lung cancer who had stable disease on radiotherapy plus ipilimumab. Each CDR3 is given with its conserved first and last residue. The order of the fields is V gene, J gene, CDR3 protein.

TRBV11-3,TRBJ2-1,CASSLQGGPNEQFF
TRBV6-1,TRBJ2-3,CASSEGGLSTDTQYF
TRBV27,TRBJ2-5,CASRKRAVNQETQYF
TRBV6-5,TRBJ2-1,CASSVEGPYNEQFF
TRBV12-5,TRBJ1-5,CASGYQGHQPQHF
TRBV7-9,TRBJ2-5,CASSPYTGAGKETQYF
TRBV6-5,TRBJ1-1,CASSLTTGNTEAFF
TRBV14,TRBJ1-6,CASSQGPARSPLHF
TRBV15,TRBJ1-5,CATSTSRGPLGPQHF
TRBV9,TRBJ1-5,CASSPAVGGNQPQHF
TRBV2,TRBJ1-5,CASSVAISNQPQHF